Shown below are 18 T cell receptor beta chains from a single sample sequenced in a study of patients and donors after allogeneic stem cell transplantation. TCRdb re-called the RT-PCR reads with MiXCR, one entry per CDR3 protein. In the table there are about 160,000 distinct CDR3 sequences, about a quarter of which are singletons. Sequencing was carried out using blood, either unsorted or a sorted T cell fraction (not recorded which). The receptors stem from a human donor who was either an allogeneic HSCT recipient or a stem cell or donor lymphocyte infusion donor (not recorded which). It is not recorded whose cells these are; they may come from a transplant donor.

V gene TRBV20-1 combines with J gene TRBJ1-2, with D possibly being TRBD1 (6 bases). Trimming removed 8 bases from V and 8 bases from J, with 18 bases in between. The germline V gene encodes CDR1 DFQATT and CDR2 SNEGSKA (reference sequence). The length of the CDR3 is 12 residues. DNA for the CDR3: TGCAGTCCTCGAGCCGCCACAGGGGGCTACACCTTC. It translates to CSPRAATGGYTF.

The chain employs TRBV20-1 and TRBJ2-2, with no clear D. The CDR3 is 15 amino acids. Trimming removed 3 bases from V and 0 bases from J, with 11 bases in between. CDR1 DFQATT and CDR2 SNEGSKA come from the germline V gene (reference sequence). CDR3 loop: CSASQDDANTGELFF. CDR3 nucleotides: TGCAGTGCTAGTCAGGACGACGCGAACACCGGGGAGCTGTTTTTT.

V is TRBV29-1 and J is TRBJ2-5, with D possibly being TRBD2 (5 bases). Germline V gene data show CDR1 as SQVTM and CDR2 as ANQGSEA. The V and J ends lost 7 bases and 2 bases respectively, with 14 bases between them. The CDR3 is 13 amino acids. The CDR3 coding sequence is TGCAGCGCCGATCCGGAGGCTCAAGAGACCCAGTACTTC. Translation: CSADPEAQETQYF.

The rearrangement joins TRBV11-3 to TRBJ2-6, with a weak D call TRBD1 (5 bases). The length of the CDR3 is 16 residues. Germline assignment: CDR1 SGHNT and CDR2 YENEEA. V gave up 1 base and J gave up 0 bases, with 7 bases separating them. CDR3 bases: TGTGCCAGCAGCTTAGGGACAAACTCTGGGGCCAACGTCCTGACTTTC. It encodes CASSLGTNSGANVLTF.

This clonotype turned up a few times. The genes are TRBV10-3 and TRBJ1-5; D not certain. The CDR3 runs to 15 residues. The germline V gene encodes CDR1 ENHRY and CDR2 SYGVKD. V was cut by 2 bases and J by 0 bases, with 8 bases left in between. This chain's CDR3 is CAISEAGDSNQPQHF. The CDR3 DNA reads as TGTGCCATCAGTGAGGCGGGAGATAGCAATCAGCCCCAGCATTTT.

This clonotype was seen a few times. The V gene is TRBV5-6, the J gene TRBJ2-3; D may be TRBD1 (6 bases). The CDR3 loop spans 16 amino acids. Trimming removed 4 bases from V and 2 bases from J, with 17 bases in between. Germline V gene lookup returns CDR1 SGHDT and CDR2 YYEEEE. CDR3 nucleotides: TGTGCCAGCAGCCTTGGACAGCTTGCGATCACAGATACGCAGTATTTT. It encodes CASSLGQLAITDTQYF.

V gene TRBV5-1 combines with J gene TRBJ2-5, with D perhaps given as TRBD1 or TRBD2 (5 bases each). V shed 4 bases and J shed 5 bases, with 15 bases lying between them. Germline V gene data show CDR1 as SGHRS and CDR2 as YFSETQ. CDR3 length: 14 residues. The CDR3 here is CASSPGPEGETQYF. Written as DNA, the CDR3 is TGCGCCAGCAGCCCGGGTCCTGAGGGGGAGACCCAGTACTTC. The full variable domain, its missing parts supplied by reference TRBV5-1 and TRBJ2-5, is KAGVTQTPRYLIKTRGQQVTLSCSPISGHRSVSWYQQTPGQGLQFLFEYFSETQRNKGNFPGRFSGRQFSNSRSEMNVSTLELGDSALYLCASSPGPEGETQYFGPGTRLLVL.

The genes are TRBV3-1 and TRBJ1-1; tentative D call: TRBD1 (5 bases). The CDR3 covers 17 residues. V was shortened by 0 bases and J by 8 bases, with 22 bases between the two germline ends. Germline V gene lookup returns CDR1 LGHDT and CDR2 YNNKEL (reference sequence). The CDR3 nucleotides are TGTGCCAGCAGCCAAGACAGGGCCGTCCTAGCAAATACGGAAGCTTTCTTT. Its translation: CASSQDRAVLANTEAFF.

This clonotype was recorded once. The chain carries TRBV10-3 and TRBJ2-3, with 11 bases aligning to TRBD2. V shed 6 bases and J 2 bases; nucleotides not matched to a gene: 7. Germline CDR1 reads ENHRY; CDR2 reads SYGVKD. This CDR3 comprises 16 residues. DNA of the CDR3: TGTGCCATCAGCGACACTAGCGGGAGAACCACAGATACGCAGTATTTT. Encoded protein: CAISDTSGRTTDTQYF.

This clonotype has just a few counts. This chain joins TRBV2 and TRBJ1-2; unclear D gene. Deletions cut 4 bases from V and 4 bases from J, with 22 bases between. The germline V gene has CDR1 SNHLY and CDR2 FYNNEI. The CDR3 length is 17 residues. This chain's CDR3 is CASSGSSPPSRPYGYTF. CDR3 in DNA: TGTGCCAGCAGTGGATCTTCCCCCCCCAGTCGGCCCTATGGCTACACCTTC.

The V call is TRBV7-2, the J call TRBJ2-1, with 7 bases that match TRBD2. The germline V gene encodes CDR1 SGHTA and CDR2 FQGNSA. V lost 7 bases, J lost 12 bases, and 15 bases stayed unmatched. The CDR3 has 14 residues. CDR3 region: CASNKRGTTMGQFF. For the CDR3, the DNA is TGTGCCAGCAACAAAAGAGGGACTACCATGGGGCAGTTCTTC.

The genes are TRBV20-1 and TRBJ1-5; 7 bases agree with TRBD1. CDR1 DFQATT and CDR2 SNEGSKA come from the germline V gene (reference sequence). The trim removed 0 bases at V and 1 base at J, leaving 9 bases unmatched. The CDR3 has 17 amino acids. The CDR3 nucleotides are TGCAGTGCTAGAGATTTACAGGGGCCCATAAGCAATCAGCCCCAGCATTTT. This translates into CSARDLQGPISNQPQHF.

V is TRBV28 and J is TRBJ2-1; D uncertain. The CDR3 has 15 residues. Trimming left V 5 bases short and J 5 bases short, with 16 bases between. Per germline, CDR1 MDHEN and CDR2 SYDVKM. In nucleotides, the CDR3 is TGTGCCAGCAGTCCGCAGGTTCCCGTTAACAATGAGCAGTTCTTC. This gives the protein CASSPQVPVNNEQFF.

The chain combines TRBV20-1 with TRBJ1-5; D is undetermined. The germline CDR1 and CDR2 sequences are DFQATT and SNEGSKA (reference sequence). Trimming pared 6 bases from V and 1 base from J, leaving 10 bases between. This CDR3 has 13 amino acids. Written as DNA, the CDR3 is TGCAGTGCAAACCTTGACAGCAATCAGCCCCAGCATTTT. As protein: CSANLDSNQPQHF.

The chain links TRBV20-1 to TRBJ2-7; TRBD2 agrees at 9 bases. The germline V gene has CDR1 DFQATT and CDR2 SNEGSKA (reference sequence). Losses at the gene ends were 0 bases for V and 5 bases for J; bases not matched to a gene: 8. The CDR3 covers 15 residues. The CDR3 spells CSAREFVLAGDEQYF. The CDR3 coding sequence is TGCAGTGCTAGAGAATTCGTACTAGCGGGTGACGAGCAGTACTTC.

The CDR3 sequence is CAWSRQNYEQYF. The CDR3 bases are TGTGCCTGGAGTCGACAGAACTACGAGCAGTACTTC. This chain connects TRBV30 to TRBJ2-7, with a tentative D call TRBD1 (5 bases). The V and J ends lost 2 bases and 3 bases respectively, with 8 bases between them. Per the germline V gene, CDR1 is GTSNPN and CDR2 is SVGIG (reference sequence). This CDR3 has 12 residues.

This clonotype was recorded at least ten times. J is TRBJ1-6 and V is TRBV6-5; D remains ambiguous. The CDR3 has 15 amino acids. Germline V gene lookup returns CDR1 MNHEY and CDR2 SVGAGI. With 0 bases removed from V and 5 bases from J, the gap between germline ends came to 8 bases. CDR3 amino acids: CASSYSGADNSPLHF. The CDR3 nucleotides are TGTGCCAGCAGTTACTCAGGCGCGGATAATTCACCCCTCCACTTT.

CDR3 region: CASSFRQRAQTRNEQFF. The CDR3 coding sequence is TGCGCCAGCAGCTTTAGGCAGCGAGCCCAGACCCGCAATGAGCAGTTCTTC. This chain connects TRBV5-1 to TRBJ2-1; no definite D call. The CDR3 contains 17 residues. From germline, CDR1 is SGHRS and CDR2 YFSETQ. V dropped 2 bases and J dropped 6 bases, with 21 bases sitting between them.